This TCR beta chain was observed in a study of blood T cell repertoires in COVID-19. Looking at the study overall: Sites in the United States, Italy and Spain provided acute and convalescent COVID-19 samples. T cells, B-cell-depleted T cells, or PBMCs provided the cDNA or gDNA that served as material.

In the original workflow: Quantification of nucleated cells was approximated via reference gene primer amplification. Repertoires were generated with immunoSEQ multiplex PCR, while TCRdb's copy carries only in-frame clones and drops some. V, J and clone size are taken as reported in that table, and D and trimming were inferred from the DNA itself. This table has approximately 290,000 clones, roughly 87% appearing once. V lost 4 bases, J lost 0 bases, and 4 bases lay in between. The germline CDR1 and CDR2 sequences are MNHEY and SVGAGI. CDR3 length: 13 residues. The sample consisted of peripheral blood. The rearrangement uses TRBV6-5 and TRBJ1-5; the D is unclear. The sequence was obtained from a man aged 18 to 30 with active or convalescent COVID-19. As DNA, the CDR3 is TGTGCCAGCAGTTCCTATAGCAATCAGCCCCAGCATTTT. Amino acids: CASSSYSNQPQHF.